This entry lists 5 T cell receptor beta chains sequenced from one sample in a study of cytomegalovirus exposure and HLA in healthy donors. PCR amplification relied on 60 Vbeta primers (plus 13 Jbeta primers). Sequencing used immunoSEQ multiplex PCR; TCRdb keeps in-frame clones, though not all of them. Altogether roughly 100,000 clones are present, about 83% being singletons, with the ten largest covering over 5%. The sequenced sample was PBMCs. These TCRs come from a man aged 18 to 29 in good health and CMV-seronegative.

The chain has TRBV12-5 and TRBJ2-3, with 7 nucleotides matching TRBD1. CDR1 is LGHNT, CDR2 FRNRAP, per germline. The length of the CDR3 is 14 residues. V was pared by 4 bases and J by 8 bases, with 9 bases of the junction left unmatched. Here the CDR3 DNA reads TGTGCTAGTGGTTCCCTACAGGGGTTGGGTACGCAGTATTTT. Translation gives CASGSLQGLGTQYF.

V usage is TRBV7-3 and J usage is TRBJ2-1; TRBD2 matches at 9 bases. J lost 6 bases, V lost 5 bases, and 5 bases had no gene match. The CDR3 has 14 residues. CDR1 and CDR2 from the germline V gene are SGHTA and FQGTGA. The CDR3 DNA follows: TGTGCCAGCAGCCAGGGACTAGCTTCCAATGAGCAGTTCTTC. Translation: CASSQGLASNEQFF.

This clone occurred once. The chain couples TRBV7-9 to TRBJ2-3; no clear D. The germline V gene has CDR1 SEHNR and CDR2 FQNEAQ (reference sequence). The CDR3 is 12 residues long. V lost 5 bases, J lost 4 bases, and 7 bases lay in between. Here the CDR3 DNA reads TGTGCCAGCAGCCCCCGGTCAGATACGCAGTATTTT. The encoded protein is CASSPRSDTQYF.

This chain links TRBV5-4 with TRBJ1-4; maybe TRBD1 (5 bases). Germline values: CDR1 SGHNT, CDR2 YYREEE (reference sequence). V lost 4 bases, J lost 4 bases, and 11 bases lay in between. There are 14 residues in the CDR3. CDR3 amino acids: CASSPGGINEKLFF. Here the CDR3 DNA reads TGTGCCAGCAGCCCGGGGGGGATTAATGAAAAACTGTTTTTT.

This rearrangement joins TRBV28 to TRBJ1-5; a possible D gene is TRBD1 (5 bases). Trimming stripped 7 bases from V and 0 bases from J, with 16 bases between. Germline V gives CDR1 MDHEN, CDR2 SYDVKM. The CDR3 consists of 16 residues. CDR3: CASNLQAPNSNQPQHF. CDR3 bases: TGTGCCAGCAACCTACAGGCTCCGAATAGCAATCAGCCCCAGCATTTT. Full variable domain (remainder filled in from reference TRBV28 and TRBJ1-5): DVKVTQSSRYLVKRTGEKVFLECVQDMDHENMFWYRQDPGLGLRLIYFSYDVKMKEKGDIPEGYSVSREKKERFSLILESASTNQTSMYLCASNLQAPNSNQPQHFGDGTRLSIL.